This record looks at one T cell receptor (beta chain) sequence and its context. In the original workflow: Estimated nucleated cell counts came from reference gene primer amplification. This table comes from immunoSEQ multiplex PCR, and its TCRdb copy is limited to in-frame clones, with some not included. Clone size and the V and J calls come from that table; the DNA yielded D and trimming. The sample carries 200,000 to 250,000 clones, around 83% recorded once. This record belongs to a study of blood T cell repertoires in COVID-19. About the research overall: The cDNA or gDNA used as material had been derived from T cells, B-cell-depleted T cells, or PBMCs.

The germline gives CDR1 SNHLY, CDR2 FYNNEI. CDR3 length: 16 amino acids. After removal of 7 bases from V and 8 bases from J, the junction contained 18 bases not matched to a gene. Specimen: peripheral blood. The source is a man in his thirties or forties who had recovered from COVID-19. The rearrangement uses TRBV2 and TRBJ1-2; TRBD1 matches 8 bases. Here the CDR3 reads CASNPTGDRLPGGYTF. The DNA of the CDR3 is TGTGCCAGCAACCCCACGGGGGACAGGCTACCGGGGGGCTACACCTTC.